Below, 27 T cell receptor beta chains from the same sample are listed, as sequenced in a study of blood T cells in healthy people across ages. A sample-barcoded 5' primer and a J-beta primer mix were used in a second PCR of about 7 to 12 cycles. TCRdb used MiXCR to reprocess the 5' RACE reads, holding one entry per CDR3 protein. The table records approximately 760,000 distinct CDR3 sequences, approximately 25% of them present only once. The same sample was also used in a study of T cells of mothers and their children.

The sample taken for sequencing was blood. The receptors derive from a boy younger than 18 in good health.

This clonotype appeared a few times. The V call is TRBV4-2, the J call TRBJ2-7; a weak D match, TRBD1 (6 bases). Deletions cut 3 bases from V and 6 bases from J, with 12 bases between. This CDR3 spans 13 amino acids. Per the germline V gene, CDR1 is LGHNA and CDR2 is YNFKEQ. The CDR3 bases are TGTGCCAGCAGCCAGCCCACGACAGGCGAGCAGTACTTC. Translated: CASSQPTTGEQYF.

The chain has TRBV7-2 and TRBJ2-2; 13 nucleotides match TRBD2. Germline lookup yields CDR1 SGHTA and CDR2 FQGNSA. This CDR3 is built from 18 residues. The J segment lost 5 bases and the V segment lost 5 bases, leaving 11 bases of the junction unmatched. The CDR3 nucleotides read TGTGCCAGCAGCCTCTGGACTAGCGGGGGCCTGGGAACCGGGGAGCTGTTTTTT. Protein product: CASSLWTSGGLGTGELFF. Full variable domain (missing parts from reference TRBV7-2 and TRBJ2-2): GAGVSQSPSNKVTEKGKDVELRCDPISGHTALYWYRQSLGQGLEFLIYFQGNSAPDKSGLPSDRFSAERTGGSVSTLTIQRTQQEDSAVYLCASSLWTSGGLGTGELFFGEGSRLTVL.

In its sample, this clonotype was seen a few times. This chain connects TRBV7-9 to TRBJ2-1; the match to TRBD2 covers 11 bases. The V gene end was trimmed by 3 bases and the J gene end by 3 bases; junction bases not matched to a gene: 4. Germline V gene data show CDR1 as SEHNR and CDR2 as FQNEAQ (reference sequence). The CDR3 spans 16 residues. The CDR3 reads CASSFLLAGDYNEQFF. The CDR3 nucleotides are TGTGCCAGCAGCTTCCTACTAGCGGGAGACTACAATGAGCAGTTCTTC.

In this sample, this clonotype turned up a few times. The chain employs TRBV29-1 and TRBJ2-1; 8 bases are shared with TRBD2. Germline V CDR1 and CDR2: SQVTM, ANQGSEA. Germline trimming cut 4 bases from V and 4 bases from J; bases unmatched to any gene: 3. The length of the CDR3 is 13 residues. The CDR3 is CSVVSGEYNEQFF. Here the CDR3 DNA reads TGCAGCGTTGTTAGCGGGGAGTACAATGAGCAGTTCTTC.

This clonotype was seen only a few times. The chain links TRBV14 to TRBJ2-3; D uncertain. The germline V and J ends were trimmed by 1 base and 5 bases, with 10 bases remaining between them. Looked up from germline, CDR1 is SGHDN and CDR2 is FVKESK. The CDR3 covers 14 residues. CDR3 nucleotide sequence: TGTGCCAGCAGCCAAGCAGTCAGAAGAGATACGCAGTATTTT. Amino acids: CASSQAVRRDTQYF.

The table lists this clonotype with a few counts. V usage is TRBV19 and J usage is TRBJ1-1, with 7 bases lining up with TRBD1. Germline values: CDR1 LNHDA, CDR2 SQIVND (reference sequence). CDR3 length: 15 amino acids. Trimming cost V 4 bases and J 0 bases; bases outside gene matches: 5. The CDR3 DNA reads TGTGCCAGTAGTAGACAGGGAAGACTGAACACTGAAGCTTTCTTT. Its protein is CASSRQGRLNTEAFF.

The V and J genes are TRBV5-6 and TRBJ2-7; 9 bases agree with TRBD1. This CDR3 region has 13 residues. Germline values: CDR1 SGHDT, CDR2 YYEEEE. V trimming: 5 bases; J trimming: 6 bases; junction bases outside the gene matches: 6. CDR3 amino acids: CASSLTDRGEQYF. CDR3 bases: TGTGCCAGCAGTCTTACGGACAGGGGCGAGCAGTACTTC.

In its sample, this clonotype was seen a few times. The chain joins TRBV11-2 to TRBJ1-6; D not certain. CDR3 length: 14 residues. Trimming took off 7 bases at V and 9 bases at J, with 16 bases between the two ends. Looked up from germline, CDR1 is SGHAT and CDR2 is FQNNGV. The CDR3 spells CASTTSGDSSPLHF. CDR3 in DNA: TGTGCCAGCACCACTAGCGGAGATAGTTCACCCCTCCACTTT. Variable domain in full (rest from reference TRBV11-2 and TRBJ1-6): EAGVAQSPRYKIIEKRQSVAFWCNPISGHATLYWYQQILGQGPKLLIQFQNNGVVDDSQLPKDRFSAERLKGVDSTLKIQPAKLEDSAVYLCASTTSGDSSPLHFGNGTRLTVT.

This clonotype has a handful of counts. In nucleotides, the CDR3 is TGCAGTGCTGCTTCCTACAATGAGCAGTTCTTC. This sequence encodes CSAASYNEQFF. This chain joins TRBV20-1 and TRBJ2-1; D not resolved. Trimming stripped 5 bases from V and 1 base from J, with 3 bases between. CDR1 is DFQATT, CDR2 SNEGSKA, per germline (reference sequence). This CDR3 comprises 11 residues.

This clonotype was counted a few times. The chain employs TRBV19 and TRBJ1-1, with D unresolved. Germline-derived CDR1 and CDR2 are LNHDA and SQIVND (reference sequence). This CDR3 has 11 residues. Trimming took off 3 bases at V and 5 bases at J, with 4 bases between the two ends. CDR3 nucleotides: TGTGCCAGTAGTATGGGAACTGAAGCTTTCTTT. The encoded protein is CASSMGTEAFF.

This clonotype was observed a few times. The chain couples TRBV5-4 to TRBJ1-2; TRBD1 aligns across 7 bases. Germline assignment: CDR1 SGHNT and CDR2 YYREEE (reference sequence). After removal of 0 bases from V and 4 bases from J, the junction contained 6 bases not matched to a gene. This CDR3 has 15 amino acids. The chain's CDR3 is CASSLDLGGGYGYTF. The DNA for the CDR3 is TGTGCCAGCAGCTTGGATTTAGGGGGCGGCTATGGCTACACCTTC.

The chain has TRBV29-1 and TRBJ2-5; D is possibly TRBD1 (7 bases). The CDR3 consists of 12 residues. Germline lookup yields CDR1 SQVTM and CDR2 ANQGSEA. V lost 7 bases, J lost 4 bases, and 13 bases lay in between. The CDR3 DNA reads as TGCAGCGAGGGGCAGGGGGGAGAGACCCAGTACTTC. This sequence encodes CSEGQGGETQYF.

The V and J genes are TRBV29-1 and TRBJ2-1, with 8 bases lining up with TRBD1. The J segment lost 5 bases and the V segment lost 6 bases, leaving 9 bases of the junction unmatched. The CDR3 loop spans 14 amino acids. Germline CDR1 SQVTM, CDR2 ANQGSEA. This CDR3 is CSVAGTGYDNEQFF. CDR3 in DNA: TGCAGCGTCGCCGGGACAGGCTACGACAATGAGCAGTTCTTC.

The chain recombines TRBV5-1 with TRBJ1-6, with D possibly matching TRBD1 (6 bases). The CDR3 has 13 residues. The germline V gene has CDR1 SGHRS and CDR2 YFSETQ. Trimming shortened V by 3 bases and J by 11 bases, and 12 bases separated the two germline ends. CDR3 coding DNA: TGCGCCAGCAGCTCAGAAGGACAGCCACCCCTCCACTTT. It yields the protein CASSSEGQPPLHF. The variable domain in full, with the rest retrieved from reference TRBV5-1 and TRBJ1-6, is KAGVTQTPRYLIKTRGQQVTLSCSPISGHRSVSWYQQTPGQGLQFLFEYFSETQRNKGNFPGRFSGRQFSNSRSEMNVSTLELGDSALYLCASSSEGQPPLHFGNGTRLTVT.

CDR3 protein: CSARLSPVGFTTNEKLFF. DNA for the CDR3: TGCAGTGCTAGATTGTCCCCGGTCGGGTTTACAACTAATGAAAAACTGTTTTTT. The chain couples TRBV20-1 to TRBJ1-4; D call uncertain. The CDR3 loop spans 18 amino acids. Germline-derived CDR1 and CDR2 are DFQATT and SNEGSKA (reference sequence). V gave up 2 bases and J gave up 0 bases, with 19 bases separating them.

This clonotype was counted only a few times. The V call is TRBV7-9, the J call TRBJ2-7; no definite D call. Germline V lookup: CDR1 SEHNR, CDR2 FQNEAQ (reference sequence). V lost 7 bases to trimming and J lost 5 bases, with 18 bases between them. This CDR3 is built from 14 residues. The CDR3 protein is CASTPKDEEDEQYF. As DNA, the CDR3 is TGTGCCAGCACCCCAAAGGACGAGGAAGACGAGCAGTACTTC.

This clonotype was seen only a few times. CDR3 protein: CASSLAGDSSPQHF. CDR3 DNA: TGTGCCAGCAGCTTGGCGGGGGATTCGTCGCCCCAGCATTTT. V usage is TRBV5-5 and J usage is TRBJ1-5; TRBD1 might be the D (5 bases). This CDR3 region has 14 residues. The V gene lost 0 bases and the J gene lost 9 bases, with 13 bases spanning the gap. The germline CDR1 and CDR2 sequences are SGHKS and YYEKEE (reference sequence).

The chain links TRBV2 to TRBJ2-5; D is unresolved. V lost 6 bases and J 5 bases, leaving 16 bases between the germline ends. The V gene's germline CDR1 is SNHLY and CDR2 FYNNEI. CDR3 length equals 14 residues. The CDR3 here is CASRAPWVVETQYF. The CDR3 nucleotides read TGTGCCAGCAGGGCCCCTTGGGTCGTGGAGACCCAGTACTTC.

In its sample, this clonotype was seen many times. One end of the junction is discordant with germline, which a read error may explain. This chain uses TRBV7-3 with TRBJ1-1, with unresolved D. This CDR3 region has 13 residues. Germline loops: CDR1 SGHTA, CDR2 FQGTGA. The DNA for the CDR3 is TGTGCCAGCAGTTTAACCAGGAACACTGAAGCTTTCTTT. Protein: CASSLTRNTEAFF. Based on the CDR3 plus reference TRBV7-3 and TRBJ1-1, the full variable domain is GAGVSQTPSNKVTEKGKYVELRCDPISGHTALYWYRQSLGQGPEFLIYFQGTGAADDSGLPNDRFFAVRPEGSVSTLKIQRTERGDSAVYLCASSLTRNTEAFFGQGTRLTVV.

The chain combines TRBV12-3 or TRBV12-4 with TRBJ2-7; 9 nucleotides match TRBD2. The CDR3 consists of 14 residues. Trimming cost V 7 bases and J 0 bases; bases outside gene matches: 4. CDR3: CASTISGGSYEQYF. DNA of the CDR3: TGTGCCAGCACAATTAGCGGGGGCTCCTACGAGCAGTACTTC.

This clonotype was found a few times. The chain links TRBV7-2 to TRBJ2-2; D is unclear. Germline CDR1 is SGHTA and CDR2 is FQGNSA. V gave up 1 base and J gave up 3 bases, with 12 bases separating them. The length of the CDR3 is 16 residues. This CDR3 reads CASSLGANLYTGELFF. The CDR3 nucleotides are TGTGCCAGCAGCTTAGGGGCTAACTTGTACACCGGGGAGCTGTTTTTT.

This clonotype has more than one count but fewer than ten. The chain combines TRBV12-3 or TRBV12-4 with TRBJ2-5; D is perhaps TRBD2 (6 bases). Deletions cut 7 bases from V and 2 bases from J, with 20 bases between. CDR3 length: 16 residues. CDR3: CASNNPGLGRQETQYF. DNA for the CDR3: TGTGCCAGCAACAATCCAGGACTGGGGAGGCAAGAGACCCAGTACTTC.

This chain connects TRBV14 to TRBJ2-5; no definite D call. This CDR3 comprises 15 residues. From germline, CDR1 is SGHDN and CDR2 FVKESK. The V end was cut by 4 bases, the J end by 11 bases, with 23 bases between. The CDR3 region has the DNA TGTGCCAGCAGCCCAGTCGCGAGACGAAAAGAGGAGCAGTACTTC. Translation gives CASSPVARRKEEQYF.

This clonotype was counted between two and nine times. The chain has TRBV7-2 and TRBJ1-4; no firm D call. The CDR3 contains 13 residues. V lost 0 bases and J lost 8, with 7 bases in between. CDR1 SGHTA and CDR2 FQGNSA come from the germline V gene. CDR3 DNA sequence: TGTGCCAGCAGCTTAGCGGTAGGGGAAAAACTGTTTTTT. Translating gives CASSLAVGEKLFF.

This clonotype came up a few times. V usage is TRBV29-1 and J usage is TRBJ2-2; 10 bases are a match to TRBD2. V trimming: 3 bases; J trimming: 3 bases; junction bases outside the gene matches: 4. The CDR3 is 15 amino acids. CDR1 and CDR2 from the germline V gene are SQVTM and ANQGSEA. The DNA of the CDR3 is TGCAGCGTTGAGGTAGCGGGAGGTCACACCGGGGAGCTGTTTTTT. The encoded protein is CSVEVAGGHTGELFF.

The chain recombines TRBV11-3 with TRBJ2-2; D is possibly TRBD2 (5 bases). The CDR3 totals 12 residues. Germline CDR1 is SGHNT and CDR2 is YENEEA. Deletions cut 5 bases from V and 13 bases from J, with 14 bases between. CDR3 nucleotides: TGTGCCAGCAGCCCTCGTGGCGGGCGGCTGTTTTTT. This gives the protein CASSPRGGRLFF.

The chain recombines TRBV7-9 with TRBJ2-7, with 10 bases that match TRBD2. CDR3 length: 13 amino acids. The germline gives CDR1 SEHNR, CDR2 FQNEAQ (reference sequence). J gave up 5 bases and V 7 bases, and 5 bases lay outside the gene matches. CDR3 DNA sequence: TGTGCCAGCACTGCTAGCGGGAGCGACGAGCAGTACTTC. It specifies CASTASGSDEQYF. The full variable domain, completed using reference TRBV7-9 and TRBJ2-7, is DTGVSQNPRHKITKRGQNVTFRCDPISEHNRLYWYRQTLGQGPEFLTYFQNEAQLEKSRLLSDRFSAERPKGSFSTLEIQRTEQGDSAMYLCASTASGSDEQYFGPGTRLTVT.